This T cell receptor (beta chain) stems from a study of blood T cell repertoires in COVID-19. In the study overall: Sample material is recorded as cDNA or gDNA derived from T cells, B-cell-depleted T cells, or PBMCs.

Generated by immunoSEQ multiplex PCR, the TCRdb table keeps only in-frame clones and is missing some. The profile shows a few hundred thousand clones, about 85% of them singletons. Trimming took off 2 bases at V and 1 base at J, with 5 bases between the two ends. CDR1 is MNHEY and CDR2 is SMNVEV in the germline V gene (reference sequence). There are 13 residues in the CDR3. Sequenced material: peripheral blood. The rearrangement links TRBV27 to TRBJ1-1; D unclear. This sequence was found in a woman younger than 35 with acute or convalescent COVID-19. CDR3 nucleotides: TGTGCCAGCAGTTTAGCAGGGAACACTGAAGCTTTCTTT. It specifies CASSLAGNTEAFF.